The clone carrying this T cell receptor beta chain was counted between two and nine times. Its antigen is unknown. This sample is drawn from a study of identical twins. Study results and caveats: For out-of-frame alpha sequences shared by twins, low generation probability was in excess. The abundant beta clonotypes from cord blood had fewer insertions, and memory repertoires had none of this. Where beta out-of-frame sequences were concerned, excess twin sharing was weaker.

The CDR3 has 14 amino acids. V lost 6 bases and J 3 bases, leaving 15 bases between the germline ends. The germline CDR1 and CDR2 sequences are DFQATT and SNEGSKA (reference sequence). A universal primer site came from template switching; cDNA carried unique molecular identifiers. TCRdb independently ran MiXCR on the 5' RACE reads; one entry per CDR3 protein. In the table there are some 1,600,000 distinct CDR3 sequences, less than 40% of which are singletons. Sequenced material: cord blood. The chain recombines TRBV20-1 with TRBJ2-4, with D uncertain. This clonotype was sampled from a newborn girl in good health. The CDR3 reads CSARPGGDKNIQYF. The CDR3 bases are TGCAGTGCGCGTCCGGGTGGGGACAAAAACATTCAGTACTTC.